The 26 T cell receptor beta chains below were found in one sample sequenced in a study of blood T cell repertoires in COVID-19. Assay used: immunoSEQ multiplex PCR; TCRdb lists only in-frame clones, some missing. Among about 34,000 clones listed, 75% to 85% were seen once. Sequencing was performed on peripheral blood. Receptor source: a woman in her sixties or seventies with acute or convalescent COVID-19.

The chain has TRBV7-9 and TRBJ2-7, with D maybe TRBD1 (6 bases). CDR3 length equals 13 residues. V lost 5 bases, J lost 0 bases, and 8 bases lay in between. Germline CDR1 is SEHNR and CDR2 is FQNEAQ (reference sequence). The CDR3 protein is CASSPDSSYEQYF. The DNA of the CDR3 is TGTGCCAGCAGCCCGGACAGCTCCTACGAGCAGTACTTC.

The rearrangement joins TRBV28 to TRBJ1-2; 9 bases map to TRBD1. V was pared by 6 bases and J by 5 bases, with 4 bases of the junction left unmatched. The CDR3 runs 13 residues. Per germline, CDR1 MDHEN and CDR2 SYDVKM. CDR3 sequence reads: CASRTGQGYGYTF. The DNA of the CDR3 is TGTGCCAGCAGGACGGGACAGGGTTATGGCTACACCTTC.

The V call is TRBV5-6, the J call TRBJ2-5, with 9 bases fitting TRBD1. J was trimmed by 5 bases and V by 4 bases; bases with no gene match: 9. The germline V gene encodes CDR1 SGHDT and CDR2 YYEEEE. The CDR3 contains 15 residues. CDR3 DNA sequence: TGTGCCAGCAGCGTTCCGGGACAGGGATCGGAGACCCAGTACTTC. This sequence encodes CASSVPGQGSETQYF. The complete variable domain, with remaining parts taken from reference TRBV5-6 and TRBJ2-5, reads DAGVTQSPTHLIKTRGQQVTLRCSPKSGHDTVSWYQQALGQGPQFIFQYYEEEERQRGNFPDRFSGHQFPNYSSELNVNALLLGDSALYLCASSVPGQGSETQYFGPGTRLLVL.

The chain carries TRBV3-1 (or the pseudogene TRBV3-2) and TRBJ2-7, with 15 bases matching TRBD2. The V gene end was trimmed by 4 bases and the J gene end by 4 bases; junction bases not matched to a gene: 2. In germline, CDR1 is LGHDT, CDR2 YNNKEL (reference sequence). This CDR3 has 15 residues. CDR3 sequence reads: CASSLGTSGRYEQYF. In nucleotides, the CDR3 is TGTGCCAGCAGCCTCGGGACTAGCGGGAGGTACGAGCAGTACTTC.

The CDR3 DNA is TGTGCCATCAGTGAGTCGCGGGGGGGCCCAGATACGCAGTATTTT. Protein sequence: CAISESRGGPDTQYF. The V and J genes are TRBV10-3 and TRBJ2-3; TRBD2 agrees at 9 bases. This CDR3 is 15 amino acids long. Trimming took 0 bases from V and 4 from J; bases not matched to a gene: 2. The germline CDR1 and CDR2 sequences are ENHRY and SYGVKD.

The chain combines TRBV10-2 with TRBJ2-1; the match to TRBD2 covers 10 bases. In germline, CDR1 is WSHSY, CDR2 SAAADI. CDR3 size: 15 residues. J was trimmed by 8 bases and V by 6 bases; bases with no gene match: 10. CDR3 sequence reads: CASSLRAGGPYEQFF. Here the CDR3 DNA reads TGCGCCAGCAGCCTACGAGCGGGAGGGCCATATGAGCAGTTCTTC.

This clone was seen once. The rearrangement links TRBV4-2 to TRBJ1-4, with 7 bases identical to TRBD1. Germline loops: CDR1 LGHNA, CDR2 YNFKEQ. This CDR3 contains 16 residues. V lost 1 base, J lost 5 bases, and 7 bases stayed unmatched. The CDR3 sequence: CASSQVSLQGNEKLFF. CDR3 DNA: TGTGCCAGCAGCCAAGTGAGTTTACAGGGGAATGAAAAACTGTTTTTT.

The chain has TRBV6-5 and TRBJ2-7, with 7 bases aligning to TRBD2. CDR3 size: 15 residues. Per germline, CDR1 MNHEY and CDR2 SVGAGI. Trimming removed 2 bases from V and 7 bases from J; junction bases left unmatched: 11. CDR3 in DNA: TGTGCCAGCAGTTACGCGGCGGGAGAGCTGGAAGAGCAGTACTTC. Translation: CASSYAAGELEEQYF.

This chain links TRBV2 with TRBJ2-3, with 11 bases aligning to TRBD2. The CDR3 has 15 residues. Germline CDR1 SNHLY, CDR2 FYNNEI. V gave up 6 bases and J gave up 3 bases; unmatched junction bases: 5. CDR3 amino acids: CASRETSGRTDTQYF. The CDR3 region has the DNA TGTGCCAGCAGGGAAACTAGCGGGAGAACAGATACGCAGTATTTT.

The chain is built from TRBV14 and TRBJ2-1; TRBD2 agrees at 11 bases. This CDR3 comprises 17 residues. From germline, CDR1 is SGHDN and CDR2 FVKESK. Trimming cost V 2 bases and J 3 bases; bases outside gene matches: 6. In nucleotides, the CDR3 is TGTGCCAGCAGCCAAATTAGCGGGAGGGCCTACTACAATGAGCAGTTCTTC. This codes for CASSQISGRAYYNEQFF.

This chain joins TRBV20-1 and TRBJ2-1; a weak D match, TRBD2 (6 bases). The CDR3 has 11 amino acids. V was trimmed by 4 bases and J by 10 bases, leaving 11 bases between them. Germline assignment: CDR1 DFQATT and CDR2 SNEGSKA (reference sequence). The CDR3 loop reads CSATPLAEQFF. CDR3 nucleotides: TGCAGTGCTACACCACTAGCCGAGCAGTTCTTC.

This clone was seen just once. The V and J genes are TRBV7-9 and TRBJ1-2; possibly TRBD1 for D (5 bases). This CDR3 region has 16 residues. Trimming cost V 3 bases and J 5 bases, with 19 bases left between them. Germline V gene lookup returns CDR1 SEHNR and CDR2 FQNEAQ (reference sequence). Written as DNA, the CDR3 is TGTGCCAGCAGCTTGAAACAGGAACACCTTCGGTATGGCTACACCTTC. The encoded protein is CASSLKQEHLRYGYTF.

The chain combines TRBV29-1 with TRBJ2-1; 14 bases line up with TRBD2. This CDR3 is built from 17 residues. Per the germline V gene, CDR1 is SQVTM and CDR2 is ANQGSEA. With 6 bases clipped from V and 0 bases from J, the junction kept 7 bases outside the gene matches. This CDR3 reads CSVKRTSGGSSYNEQFF. The CDR3 nucleotides read TGCAGCGTCAAGAGGACTAGCGGGGGGAGCTCCTACAATGAGCAGTTCTTC.

The V and J genes are TRBV19 and TRBJ1-1; D remains unclear. The V gene lost 9 bases and the J gene lost 4 bases, with 9 bases spanning the gap. The CDR3 loop spans 11 amino acids. In germline, CDR1 is LNHDA, CDR2 SQIVND (reference sequence). CDR3 coding DNA: TGTGCCAGCGCCAGGCTCACTGAAGCTTTCTTT. Its translation is CASARLTEAFF.

This sequence joins TRBV11-2 and TRBJ2-1; D is ambiguous. CDR1 is SGHAT, CDR2 FQNNGV, per germline. CDR3 length: 11 amino acids. Trimming left V 5 bases short and J 6 bases short, with 5 bases between. CDR3 in DNA: TGTGCCAGCAGCCTTCCCAATGAGCAGTTCTTC. This sequence encodes CASSLPNEQFF.

This clone was seen a single time. V usage is TRBV2 and J usage is TRBJ2-5; 7 nucleotides agree with TRBD2. J lost 4 bases, V lost 4 bases, and 3 bases had no gene match. This CDR3 is built from 13 residues. Germline CDR1 reads SNHLY; CDR2 reads FYNNEI. The DNA for the CDR3 is TGTGCCAGCAGTGTGGGGGAGGGAGAGACCCAGTACTTC. Residues: CASSVGEGETQYF. Variable domain in full (rest from reference TRBV2 and TRBJ2-5): EPEVTQTPSHQVTQMGQEVILRCVPISNHLYFYWYRQILGQKVEFLVSFYNNEISEKSEIFDDQFSVERPDGSNFTLKIRSTKLEDSAMYFCASSVGEGETQYFGPGTRLLVL.

The genes are TRBV14 and TRBJ2-2, with 9 nucleotides matching TRBD2. V shed 5 bases and J 6 bases; nucleotides not matched to a gene: 7. This CDR3 has 15 residues. Per the germline V gene, CDR1 is SGHDN and CDR2 is FVKESK. For the CDR3, the DNA is TGTGCCAGCAGCGAAATAGCGGGAGTGGCCGGGGAGCTGTTTTTT. Translating it yields CASSEIAGVAGELFF.

This clone was seen just once. The gene calls are TRBV12-3 or TRBV12-4 and TRBJ2-7, with 7 bases that match TRBD1. V trimming: 4 bases; J trimming: 3 bases; junction bases outside the gene matches: 3. This CDR3 has 13 residues. The CDR3 region has the DNA TGTGCCAGCAGTTGGGGACAGAACTACGAGCAGTACTTC. This encodes CASSWGQNYEQYF.

The rearrangement uses TRBV19 and TRBJ1-1; TRBD1 aligns across 7 bases. With 7 bases clipped from V and 6 bases from J, the junction kept 8 bases outside the gene matches. The CDR3 loop spans 13 amino acids. Germline values: CDR1 LNHDA, CDR2 SQIVND (reference sequence). The CDR3 spells CASTNRGRSEAFF. For the CDR3, the DNA is TGTGCCAGTACAAACAGGGGAAGGTCTGAAGCTTTCTTT.

The rearrangement joins TRBV16 to TRBJ2-2, with D possibly matching TRBD2 (5 bases). The CDR3 runs 16 residues. Trimming took 4 bases from V and 1 from J, leaving 13 bases between them. The germline V gene encodes CDR1 KGHSY and CDR2 FQNENV. CDR3 sequence reads: CASSRGLALNTGELFF. Here the CDR3 DNA reads TGTGCCAGCAGCCGTGGGCTAGCCTTGAACACCGGGGAGCTGTTTTTT.

The chain recombines TRBV27 with TRBJ2-1; 10 nucleotides agree with TRBD2. Germline CDR1 MNHEY, CDR2 SMNVEV (reference sequence). The CDR3 extends over 17 amino acids. The V segment lost 2 bases and the J segment 9 bases; nucleotides outside the gene matches: 13. CDR3 sequence (DNA): TGTGCCAGCAGTTTAAGGCAGCGGGGGGGCCTAGTAGCTGAGCAGTTCTTC. Protein product: CASSLRQRGGLVAEQFF.

This clone was seen just once. The rearrangement uses TRBV18 and TRBJ2-3, with D unclear. The CDR3 length is 15 residues. V lost 3 bases and J 0 bases, leaving 10 bases between the germline ends. Germline V gene sequence: CDR1 KGHSH, CDR2 LQKENI. CDR3 in DNA: TGTGCCAGCTCACCGCGGCAGACTAGCACAGATACGCAGTATTTT. Its protein is CASSPRQTSTDTQYF.

V is TRBV6-2 or TRBV6-3 and J is TRBJ2-7; D is possibly TRBD2 (6 bases). Trimming removed 3 bases from V and 1 base from J, with 10 bases in between. Germline-derived CDR1 and CDR2 are MNHEY and SVGEGT. CDR3 length: 14 residues. CDR3 residues: CASSYGGGSYEQYF. CDR3 bases: TGTGCCAGCAGTTATGGTGGGGGGTCCTACGAGCAGTACTTC.

The chain recombines TRBV2 with TRBJ1-2; 7 bases map to TRBD1. The CDR3 loop spans 12 amino acids. Germline lookup yields CDR1 SNHLY and CDR2 FYNNEI. Unmatched junction bases numbered 5, after V lost 5 bases and J lost 8 bases. In nucleotides, the CDR3 is TGTGCCAGCAGTCGGACAGGCAAAGGCTACACCTTC. This codes for CASSRTGKGYTF.

The chain is built from TRBV19 and TRBJ1-1; no firm D call. The CDR3 is 14 amino acids. V was pared by 5 bases and J by 4 bases, with 14 bases between. Germline V gene data show CDR1 as LNHDA and CDR2 as SQIVND (reference sequence). This CDR3 reads CASSGAGMGTEAFF. The DNA of the CDR3 is TGTGCCAGTAGTGGCGCGGGGATGGGCACTGAAGCTTTCTTT.

CDR3 sequence (DNA): TGTGCCAGCAGAGCCGGGACAGTGAGCAATCAGCCCCAGCATTTT. Translated, it gives CASRAGTVSNQPQHF. The gene calls are TRBV5-8 and TRBJ1-5, with 7 positions matching TRBD1. Looked up from germline, CDR1 is SGHTS and CDR2 is YDEGEE. The CDR3 is 15 amino acids. Losses at the gene ends were 5 bases for V and 1 base for J; bases not matched to a gene: 6.